The clone carrying this T cell receptor (beta chain) was counted at least ten times. Its antigen remains unidentified. This record comes from a study of shared clonotypes between healthy human individuals. Overall study results and limits: Among donors, the sharing of clonotypes was expected to be influenced by sequencing depth. Limited genetic and exposure-history diversity came from having few donors. Despite large depth, sorted-subset datasets appeared incompletely sequenced.

CDR1 MNHEY and CDR2 SMNVEV come from the germline V gene (reference sequence). V shed 6 bases and J shed 3 bases, with 9 bases lying between them. CDR3 size: 13 residues. TCRdb keeps only in-frame clones here, not all; method: immunoSEQ multiplex PCR. Of over a million clones in the sample, approximately 78% were seen once. This chain connects TRBV27 to TRBJ1-3; D not resolved. The receptor was isolated from a man in his late teens or twenties in good health. Some clones in this sample may be carry-over from other donors' samples. The sequencing sample was made of memory CD4+ T cells from PBMCs. This sample's subset: CD45RA-negative fraction. CDR3 sequence reads: CASSPSIGNTIYF. The CDR3 DNA follows: TGTGCCAGCAGCCCCTCGATTGGAAACACCATATATTTT.